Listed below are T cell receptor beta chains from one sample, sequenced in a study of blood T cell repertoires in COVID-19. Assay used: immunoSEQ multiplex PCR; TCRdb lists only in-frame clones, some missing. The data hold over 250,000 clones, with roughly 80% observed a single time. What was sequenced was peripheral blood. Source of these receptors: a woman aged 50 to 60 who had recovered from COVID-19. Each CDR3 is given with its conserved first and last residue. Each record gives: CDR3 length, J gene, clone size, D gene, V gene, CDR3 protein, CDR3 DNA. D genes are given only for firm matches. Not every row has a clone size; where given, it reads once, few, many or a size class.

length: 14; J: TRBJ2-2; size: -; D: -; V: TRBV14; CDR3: CASSLGHRTGELFF; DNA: TGTGCCAGCAGTCTGGGACACCGTACCGGGGAGCTGTTTTTT
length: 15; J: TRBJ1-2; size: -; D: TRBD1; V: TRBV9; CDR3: CASSVALGQDYGYTF; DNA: TGTGCCAGCAGCGTAGCTCTAGGACAGGACTATGGCTACACCTTC
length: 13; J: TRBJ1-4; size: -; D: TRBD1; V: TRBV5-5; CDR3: CASRGQTYEKLFF; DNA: TGTGCCAGCAGGGGACAGACCTATGAAAAACTGTTTTTT
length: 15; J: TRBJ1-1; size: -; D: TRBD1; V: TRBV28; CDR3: CASSLSARGITEAFF; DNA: TGTGCCAGCAGTTTATCTGCCAGGGGGATCACTGAAGCTTTCTTT
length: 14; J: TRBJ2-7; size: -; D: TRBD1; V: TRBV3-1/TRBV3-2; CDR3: CASSSRGQGYEQYF; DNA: TGTGCCAGCAGCTCTCGGGGACAGGGCTACGAGCAGTACTTC
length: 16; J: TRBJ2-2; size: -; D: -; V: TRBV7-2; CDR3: CASSRGKNTVSGELFF; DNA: TGTGCCAGCAGCCGGGGGAAAAATACTGTTAGCGGGGAGCTGTTTTTT
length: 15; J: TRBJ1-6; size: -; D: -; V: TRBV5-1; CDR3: CASSLAPDRDSPLHF; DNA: TGCGCCAGCAGCTTGGCCCCGGACAGAGATTCACCCCTCCACTTT
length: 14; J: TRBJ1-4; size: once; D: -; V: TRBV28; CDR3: CASSFRTPREKLFF; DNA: TGTGCCAGCAGTTTCCGGACACCTAGAGAAAAACTGTTTTTT
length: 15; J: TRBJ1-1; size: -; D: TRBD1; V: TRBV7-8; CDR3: CASSPYGTGSTEAFF; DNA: TGTGCCAGCAGCCCCTACGGGACAGGGAGCACTGAAGCTTTCTTT
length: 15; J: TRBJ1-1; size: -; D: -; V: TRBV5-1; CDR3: CASTVEMGPNSEAFF; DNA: TGCGCCAGCACAGTGGAAATGGGGCCTAACTCTGAAGCTTTCTTT
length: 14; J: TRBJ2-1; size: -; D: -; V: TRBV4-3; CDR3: CASSQEQGRDEQFF; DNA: TGCGCCAGCAGCCAAGAACAAGGGAGAGATGAGCAGTTCTTC
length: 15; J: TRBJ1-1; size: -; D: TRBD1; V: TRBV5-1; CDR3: CASSLEQGLNTEAFF; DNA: TGCGCCAGCAGCTTGGAACAGGGGTTGAACACTGAAGCTTTCTTT
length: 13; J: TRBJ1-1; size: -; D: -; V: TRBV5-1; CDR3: CASSLNSNTEAFF; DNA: TGCGCCAGCAGCTTGAACAGTAACACTGAAGCTTTCTTT
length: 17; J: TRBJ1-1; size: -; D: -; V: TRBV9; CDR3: CASSVLNPGHILTEAFF; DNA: TGTGCCAGCAGCGTGCTTAATCCGGGACACATACTCACTGAAGCTTTCTTT
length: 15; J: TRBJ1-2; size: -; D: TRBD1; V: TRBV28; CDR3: CASSLGRGGEYGYTF; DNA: TGTGCCAGCAGTTTAGGTAGAGGGGGCGAGTATGGCTACACCTTC